This T cell receptor (beta chain) was documented in a study of cytomegalovirus exposure and HLA in healthy donors. Background on the study: The 120 validation repertoires were reported in a later analysis to have been generated on the same platform as the approximately 700 first-cohort repertoires.

The data were produced by immunoSEQ multiplex PCR, yet TCRdb's version contains in-frame clones alone and is incomplete. Of more than 60,000 clones in the sample, approximately 90% are singletons; the top ten hold around 1.8%. A word on this clone: The antigen is not known.

V lost 7 bases and J lost 4, with 10 bases in between. The CDR3 has 11 residues. Germline lookup yields CDR1 DFQATT and CDR2 SNEGSKA (reference sequence). Whole-study findings and limits: High specificity and sensitivity for cytomegalovirus status were reported for the classifier. A few of the chains that were CMV-associated were confirmed in vitro to be specific for CMV antigens. In the approximately 130 validation repertoires, under 95% of cluster scores exceeded 0, per a later analysis.

The gene calls are TRBV20-1 and TRBJ1-1; no clear D gene. This receptor was taken from a woman aged 18 to 35 in good health and CMV-seronegative. Material for sequencing was PBMCs. The CDR3 DNA sequence: TGCAGTGTGGAGGGATCCACTGAAGCTTTCTTT. Residues: CSVEGSTEAFF.